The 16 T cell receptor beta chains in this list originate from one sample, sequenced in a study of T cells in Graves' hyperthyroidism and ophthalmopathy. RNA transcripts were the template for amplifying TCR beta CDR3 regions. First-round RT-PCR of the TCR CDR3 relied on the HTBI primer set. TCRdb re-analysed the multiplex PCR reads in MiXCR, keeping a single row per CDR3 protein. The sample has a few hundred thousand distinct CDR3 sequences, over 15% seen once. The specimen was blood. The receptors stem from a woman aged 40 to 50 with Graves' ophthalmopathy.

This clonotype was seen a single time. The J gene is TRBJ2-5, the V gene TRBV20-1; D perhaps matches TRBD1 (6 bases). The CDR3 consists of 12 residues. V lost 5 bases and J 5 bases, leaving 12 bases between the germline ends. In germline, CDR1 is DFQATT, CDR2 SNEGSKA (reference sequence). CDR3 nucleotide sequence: TGCAGTGCTTTTAAGGGGGAGGAGACCCAGTACTTC. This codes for CSAFKGEETQYF.

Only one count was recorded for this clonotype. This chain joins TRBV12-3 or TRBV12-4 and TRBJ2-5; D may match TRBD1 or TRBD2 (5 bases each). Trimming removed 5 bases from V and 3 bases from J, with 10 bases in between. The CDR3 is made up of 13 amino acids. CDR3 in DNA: TGTGCCAGCAGTAAGGGACCCAAAGAGACCCAGTACTTC. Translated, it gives CASSKGPKETQYF.

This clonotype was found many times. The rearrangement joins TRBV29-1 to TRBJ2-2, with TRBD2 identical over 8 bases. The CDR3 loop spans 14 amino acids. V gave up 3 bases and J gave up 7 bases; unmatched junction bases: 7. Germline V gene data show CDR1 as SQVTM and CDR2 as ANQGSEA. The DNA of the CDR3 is TGCAGCGTTGAGGCGGGAGGCCGAAACGGGGAGCTGTTTTTT. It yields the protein CSVEAGGRNGELFF.

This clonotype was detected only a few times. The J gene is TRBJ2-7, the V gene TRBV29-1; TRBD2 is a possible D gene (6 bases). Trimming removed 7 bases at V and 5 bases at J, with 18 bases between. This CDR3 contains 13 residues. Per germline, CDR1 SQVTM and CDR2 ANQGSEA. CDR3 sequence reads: CSARRGFQDEQYF. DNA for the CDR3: TGCAGCGCCCGCCGGGGGTTCCAGGACGAGCAGTACTTC.

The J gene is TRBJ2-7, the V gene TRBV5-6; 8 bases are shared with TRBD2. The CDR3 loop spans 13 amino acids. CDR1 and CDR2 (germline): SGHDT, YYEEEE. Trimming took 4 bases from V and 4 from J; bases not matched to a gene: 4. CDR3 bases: TGTGCCAGCAGCCATGCTAGCGGGTACGAGCAGTACTTC. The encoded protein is CASSHASGYEQYF.

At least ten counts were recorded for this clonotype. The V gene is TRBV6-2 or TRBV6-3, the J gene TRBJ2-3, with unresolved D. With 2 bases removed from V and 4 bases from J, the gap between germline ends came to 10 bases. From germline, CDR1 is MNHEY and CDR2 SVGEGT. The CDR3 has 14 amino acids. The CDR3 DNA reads TGTGCCAGCAGTTACCTGGCGATTTCAGATACGCAGTATTTT. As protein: CASSYLAISDTQYF.

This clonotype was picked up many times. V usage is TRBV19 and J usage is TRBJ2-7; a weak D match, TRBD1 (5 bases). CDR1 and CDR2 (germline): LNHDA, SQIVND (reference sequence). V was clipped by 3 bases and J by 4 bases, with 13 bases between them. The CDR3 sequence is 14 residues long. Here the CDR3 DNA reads TGTGCCAGTAGTATGTCAGGGAACGGGTACGAGCAGTACTTC. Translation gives CASSMSGNGYEQYF.

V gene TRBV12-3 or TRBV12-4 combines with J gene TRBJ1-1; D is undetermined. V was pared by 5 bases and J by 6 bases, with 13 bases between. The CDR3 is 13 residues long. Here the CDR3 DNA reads TGTGCCAGCAGTATGGGTCCGACCGCTGAAGCTTTCTTT. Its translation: CASSMGPTAEAFF.

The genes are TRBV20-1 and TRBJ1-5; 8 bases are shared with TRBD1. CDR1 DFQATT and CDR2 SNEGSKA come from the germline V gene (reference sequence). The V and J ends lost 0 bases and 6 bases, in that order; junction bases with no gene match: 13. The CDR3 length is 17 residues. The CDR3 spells CSARESTRTGSSQPQHF. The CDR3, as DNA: TGCAGTGCTAGAGAGAGTACCAGGACAGGGAGTTCTCAGCCCCAGCATTTT.

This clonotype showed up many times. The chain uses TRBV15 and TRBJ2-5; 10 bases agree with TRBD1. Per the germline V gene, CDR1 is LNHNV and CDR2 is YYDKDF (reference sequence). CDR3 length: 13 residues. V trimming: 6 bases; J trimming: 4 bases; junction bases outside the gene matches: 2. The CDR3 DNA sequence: TGTGCCACCAGTAGGGACAGGGGAGAGACCCAGTACTTC. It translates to CATSRDRGETQYF. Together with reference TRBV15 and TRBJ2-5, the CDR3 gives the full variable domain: DAMVIQNPRYQVTQFGKPVTLSCSQTLNHNVMYWYQQKSSQAPKLLFHYYDKDFNNEADTPDNFQSRRPNTSFCFLDIRSPGLGDTAMYLCATSRDRGETQYFGPGTRLLVL.

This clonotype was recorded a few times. The CDR3 reads CATSTRASSYEQYF. CDR3 nucleotides: TGTGCCACCAGCACCAGGGCTAGCTCCTACGAGCAGTACTTC. The chain links TRBV15 to TRBJ2-7; a possible D gene is TRBD1 (5 bases). Deletions cut 4 bases from V and 0 bases from J, with 10 bases between. The CDR3 has 14 amino acids. Germline lookup yields CDR1 LNHNV and CDR2 YYDKDF (reference sequence).

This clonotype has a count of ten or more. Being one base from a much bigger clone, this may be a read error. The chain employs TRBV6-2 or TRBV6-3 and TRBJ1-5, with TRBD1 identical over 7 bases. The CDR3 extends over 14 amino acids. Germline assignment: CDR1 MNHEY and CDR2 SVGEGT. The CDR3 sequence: CTSREPGGHQPQHF. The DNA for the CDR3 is TGTACCAGCAGGGAACCAGGGGGTCATCAGCCCCAGCATTTT.

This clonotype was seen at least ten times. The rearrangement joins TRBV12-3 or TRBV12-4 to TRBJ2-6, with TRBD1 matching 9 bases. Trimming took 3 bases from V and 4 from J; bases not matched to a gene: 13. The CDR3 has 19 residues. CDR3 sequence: CASSFDMGTGSPGANVLTF. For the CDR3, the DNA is TGTGCCAGCAGTTTTGACATGGGGACAGGGTCCCCGGGGGCCAACGTCCTGACTTTC.

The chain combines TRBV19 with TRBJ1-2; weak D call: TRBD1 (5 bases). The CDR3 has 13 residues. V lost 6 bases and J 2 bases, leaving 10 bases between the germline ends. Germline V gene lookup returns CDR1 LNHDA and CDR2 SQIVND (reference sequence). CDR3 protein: CASRDRNNYGYTF. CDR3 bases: TGTGCCAGTAGAGACAGAAACAACTATGGCTACACCTTC.

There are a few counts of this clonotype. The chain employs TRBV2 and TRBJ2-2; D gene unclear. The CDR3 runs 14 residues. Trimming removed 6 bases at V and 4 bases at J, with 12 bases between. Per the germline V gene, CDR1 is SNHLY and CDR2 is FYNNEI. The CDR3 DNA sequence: TGTGCCAGCAGGGAGCTTGGGGTCACCGGGGAGCTGTTTTTT. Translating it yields CASRELGVTGELFF.

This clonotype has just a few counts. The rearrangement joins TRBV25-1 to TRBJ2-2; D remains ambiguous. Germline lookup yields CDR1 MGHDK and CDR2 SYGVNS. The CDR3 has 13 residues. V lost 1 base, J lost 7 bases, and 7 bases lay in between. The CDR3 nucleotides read TGTGCCAGCAGTGAATTTTTTGGCGGGGAGCTGTTTTTT. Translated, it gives CASSEFFGGELFF.